The clone carrying this TCR beta chain has more than one count but fewer than ten. The germline V gene encodes CDR1 SGHTA and CDR2 FQGNSA. The CDR3 runs 15 residues. Trimming shortened V by 1 base and J by 2 bases, and 12 bases separated the two germline ends. These data come from a study of human T cells and chemical hapten exposure. Sample time point: pre-sensitization, week 0. Treatment given: therapeutic diphenylcyclopropenone sensitization with weekly scalp DPC. TCRdb called the RACE reads again in MiXCR, with one record for every CDR3 protein. The sample records approximately 370,000 distinct CDR3 sequences, approximately 5% being singletons.

The genes are TRBV7-2 and TRBJ2-7; possible D gene TRBD2, 5 bases. The origin of this receptor is a woman between 18 and 29 years old with alopecia areata. Some clones in this sample may be carry-over from other donors' samples. The sample was whole blood, taken in connection with sensitization to the hapten diphenylcyclopropenone (DPC). CDR3 amino acids: CASSLGGAGAYEQYF. DNA of the CDR3: TGTGCCAGCAGCTTAGGGGGAGCTGGTGCCTACGAGCAGTACTTC.